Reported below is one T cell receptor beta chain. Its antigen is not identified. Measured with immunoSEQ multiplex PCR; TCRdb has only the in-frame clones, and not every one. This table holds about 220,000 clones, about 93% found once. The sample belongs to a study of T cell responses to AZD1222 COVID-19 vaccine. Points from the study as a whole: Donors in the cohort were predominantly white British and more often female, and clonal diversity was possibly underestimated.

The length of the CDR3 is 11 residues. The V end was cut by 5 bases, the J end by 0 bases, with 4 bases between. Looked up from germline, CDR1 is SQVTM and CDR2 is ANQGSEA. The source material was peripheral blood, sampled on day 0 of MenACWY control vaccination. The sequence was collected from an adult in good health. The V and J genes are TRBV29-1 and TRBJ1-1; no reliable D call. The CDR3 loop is CSVYMNTEAFF. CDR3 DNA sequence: TGCAGCGTTTATATGAACACTGAAGCTTTCTTT.